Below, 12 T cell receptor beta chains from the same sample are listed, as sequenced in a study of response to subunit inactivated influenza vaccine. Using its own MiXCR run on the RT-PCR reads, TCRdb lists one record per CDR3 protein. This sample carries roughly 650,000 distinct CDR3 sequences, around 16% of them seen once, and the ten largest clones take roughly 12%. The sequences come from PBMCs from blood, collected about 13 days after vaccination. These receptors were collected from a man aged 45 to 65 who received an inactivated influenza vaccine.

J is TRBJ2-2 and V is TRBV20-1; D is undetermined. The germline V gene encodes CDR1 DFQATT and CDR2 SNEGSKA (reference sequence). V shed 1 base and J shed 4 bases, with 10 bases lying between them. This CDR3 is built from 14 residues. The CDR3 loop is CSARGSAGTGELFF. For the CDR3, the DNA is TGCAGTGCTAGAGGATCGGCAGGCACCGGGGAGCTGTTTTTT.

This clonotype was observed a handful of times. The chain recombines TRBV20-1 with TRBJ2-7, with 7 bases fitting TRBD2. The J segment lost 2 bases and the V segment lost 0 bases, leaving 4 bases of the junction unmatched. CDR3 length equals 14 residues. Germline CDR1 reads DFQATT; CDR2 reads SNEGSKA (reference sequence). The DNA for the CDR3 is TGCAGTGCTAGAGATCCTAGCGGAGCCTACGAGCAGTACTTC. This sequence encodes CSARDPSGAYEQYF.

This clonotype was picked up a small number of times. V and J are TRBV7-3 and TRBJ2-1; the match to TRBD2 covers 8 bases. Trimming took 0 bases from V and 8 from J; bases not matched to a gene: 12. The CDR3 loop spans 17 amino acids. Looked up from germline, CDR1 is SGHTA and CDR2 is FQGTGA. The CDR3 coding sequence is TGTGCCAGCAGCTTAACGAGCGGGAGTATACGATATGATGAGCAGTTCTTC. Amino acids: CASSLTSGSIRYDEQFF. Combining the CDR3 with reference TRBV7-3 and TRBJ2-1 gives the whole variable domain GAGVSQTPSNKVTEKGKYVELRCDPISGHTALYWYRQSLGQGPEFLIYFQGTGAADDSGLPNDRFFAVRPEGSVSTLKIQRTERGDSAVYLCASSLTSGSIRYDEQFFGPGTRLTVL.

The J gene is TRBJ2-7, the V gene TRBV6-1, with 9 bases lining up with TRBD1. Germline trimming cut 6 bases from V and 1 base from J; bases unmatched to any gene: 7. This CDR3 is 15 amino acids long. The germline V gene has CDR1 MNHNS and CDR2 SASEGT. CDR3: CASRLQGARSYEQYF. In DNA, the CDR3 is TGTGCCAGCAGGCTACAGGGGGCGCGATCCTACGAGCAGTACTTC.

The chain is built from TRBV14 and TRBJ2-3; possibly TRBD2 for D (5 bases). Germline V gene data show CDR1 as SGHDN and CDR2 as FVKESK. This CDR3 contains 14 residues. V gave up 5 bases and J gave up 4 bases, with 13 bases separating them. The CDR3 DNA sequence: TGTGCCAGCAGCATCCTTAGCGCCCCAGATACGCAGTATTTT. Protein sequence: CASSILSAPDTQYF.

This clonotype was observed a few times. The CDR3 bases are TGCAGTGCTAGGAGGCTCACTGAAGCTTTCTTT. As protein: CSARRLTEAFF. The chain combines TRBV20-1 with TRBJ1-1; D gene ambiguous. Trimming took 3 bases from V and 4 from J, leaving 6 bases between them. CDR1 DFQATT and CDR2 SNEGSKA come from the germline V gene (reference sequence). CDR3 size: 11 residues.

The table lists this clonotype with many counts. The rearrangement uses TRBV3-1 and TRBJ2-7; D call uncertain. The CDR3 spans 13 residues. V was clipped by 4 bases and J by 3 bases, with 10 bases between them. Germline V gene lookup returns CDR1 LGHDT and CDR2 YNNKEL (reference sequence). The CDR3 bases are TGTGCCAGCAGCCGGCAGGAGAACTACGAGCAGTACTTC. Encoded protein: CASSRQENYEQYF.

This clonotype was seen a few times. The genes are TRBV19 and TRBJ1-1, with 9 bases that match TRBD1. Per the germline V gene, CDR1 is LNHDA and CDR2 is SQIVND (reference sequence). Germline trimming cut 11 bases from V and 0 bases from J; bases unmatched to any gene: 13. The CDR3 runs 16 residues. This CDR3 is CASRSGTGNMNTEAFF. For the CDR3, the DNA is TGTGCCTCCCGCTCCGGGACAGGGAACATGAACACTGAAGCTTTCTTT.

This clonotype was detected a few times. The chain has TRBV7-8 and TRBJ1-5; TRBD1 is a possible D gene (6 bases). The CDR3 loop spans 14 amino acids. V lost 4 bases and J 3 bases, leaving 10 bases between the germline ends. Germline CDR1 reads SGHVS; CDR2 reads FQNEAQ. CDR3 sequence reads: CASSSDSFNQPQHF. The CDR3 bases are TGTGCCAGCAGCTCGGACAGCTTCAATCAGCCCCAGCATTTT.

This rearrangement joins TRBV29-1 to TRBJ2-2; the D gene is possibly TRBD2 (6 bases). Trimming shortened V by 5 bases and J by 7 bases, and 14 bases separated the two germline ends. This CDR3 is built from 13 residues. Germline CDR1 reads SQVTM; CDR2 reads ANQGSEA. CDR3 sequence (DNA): TGCAGCGTTAAGGGTGGGGGGATCGGGGAGCTGTTTTTT. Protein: CSVKGGGIGELFF.

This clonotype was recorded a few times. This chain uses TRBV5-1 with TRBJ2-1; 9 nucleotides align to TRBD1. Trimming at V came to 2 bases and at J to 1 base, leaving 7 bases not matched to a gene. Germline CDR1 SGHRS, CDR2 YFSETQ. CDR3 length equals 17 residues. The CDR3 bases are TGCGCCAGCAGCTTTGTACAGGGGGCTTATTCCTACAATGAGCAGTTCTTC. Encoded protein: CASSFVQGAYSYNEQFF.

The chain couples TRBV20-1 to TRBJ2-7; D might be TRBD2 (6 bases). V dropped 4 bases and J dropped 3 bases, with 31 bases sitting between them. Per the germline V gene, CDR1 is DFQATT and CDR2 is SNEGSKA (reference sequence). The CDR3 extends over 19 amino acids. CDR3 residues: CSAMGAGTSSRGTDYEQYF. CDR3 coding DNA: TGCAGTGCTATGGGAGCAGGCACCTCCTCGCGCGGGACGGACTACGAGCAGTACTTC.